Sequencing of this T cell receptor (beta chain) was carried out in a study of CD8 T cells in ankylosing spondylitis. General study results and limits: A motif in TCR beta, a set of about 8 highly homologous variants, appeared characteristic of ankylosing spondylitis blood.

There are 13 residues in the CDR3. Germline V lookup: CDR1 SQVTM, CDR2 ANQGSEA. V shed 3 bases and J shed 6 bases, with 11 bases lying between them. This clonotype occurred once. Its antigen is currently unknown. TCRdb processed the 5' RACE reads anew with MiXCR; each CDR3 protein has one entry. Here the sample spans 250,000 to 350,000 distinct CDR3 sequences, around 18% being singletons. The chain employs TRBV29-1 and TRBJ2-2; no definite D call. The TCR originated in a male donor with ankylosing spondylitis or in good health (not recorded which). Sequenced material: blood, either unsorted or a sorted T cell fraction (not recorded which). The chain's CDR3 is CSVDSGMSGELFF. The CDR3 DNA sequence: TGCAGCGTTGATTCCGGTATGTCCGGGGAGCTGTTTTTT.